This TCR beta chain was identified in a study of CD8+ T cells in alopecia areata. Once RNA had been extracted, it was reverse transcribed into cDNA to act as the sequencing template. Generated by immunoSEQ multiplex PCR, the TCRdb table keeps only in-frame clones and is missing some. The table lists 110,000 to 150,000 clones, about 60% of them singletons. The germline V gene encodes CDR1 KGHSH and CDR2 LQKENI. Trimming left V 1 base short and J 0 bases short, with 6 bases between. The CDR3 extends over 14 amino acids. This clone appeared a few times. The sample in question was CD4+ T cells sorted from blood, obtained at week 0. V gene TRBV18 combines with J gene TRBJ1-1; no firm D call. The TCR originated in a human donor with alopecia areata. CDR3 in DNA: TGTGCCAGCTCACCACTCGGTTTGAACACTGAAGCTTTCTTT. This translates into CASSPLGLNTEAFF.